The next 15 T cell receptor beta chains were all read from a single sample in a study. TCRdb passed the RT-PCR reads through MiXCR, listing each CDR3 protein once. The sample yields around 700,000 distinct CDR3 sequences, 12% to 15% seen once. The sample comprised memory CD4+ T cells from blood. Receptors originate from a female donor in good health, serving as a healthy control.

The DNA of the CDR3 is TGTGCCAGCAGCCCGCTAGTGGGGGGGACAGATACGCAGTATTTT. It encodes CASSPLVGGTDTQYF. The rearrangement joins TRBV5-6 to TRBJ2-3, with 7 nucleotides matching TRBD2. The CDR3 is 15 amino acids. V shed 4 bases and J 3 bases; nucleotides not matched to a gene: 8. Germline-derived CDR1 and CDR2 are SGHDT and YYEEEE.

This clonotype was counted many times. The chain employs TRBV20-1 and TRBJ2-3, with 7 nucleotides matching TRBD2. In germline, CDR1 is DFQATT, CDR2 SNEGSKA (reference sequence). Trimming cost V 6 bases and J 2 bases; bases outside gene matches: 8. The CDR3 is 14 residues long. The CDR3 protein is CSASSGGNTDTQYF. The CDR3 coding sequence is TGCAGTGCCTCCTCGGGGGGAAACACAGATACGCAGTATTTT.

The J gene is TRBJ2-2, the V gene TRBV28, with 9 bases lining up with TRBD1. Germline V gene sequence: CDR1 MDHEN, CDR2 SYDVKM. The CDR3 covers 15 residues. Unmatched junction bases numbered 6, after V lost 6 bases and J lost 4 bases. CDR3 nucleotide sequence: TGTGCCAGCAGGTTACAGGGGGCCGGCACCGGGGAGCTGTTTTTT. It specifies CASRLQGAGTGELFF.

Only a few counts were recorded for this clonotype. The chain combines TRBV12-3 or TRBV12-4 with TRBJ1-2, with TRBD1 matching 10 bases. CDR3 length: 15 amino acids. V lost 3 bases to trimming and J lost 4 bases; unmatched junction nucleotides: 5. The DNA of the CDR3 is TGTGCCAGCAGTTTGGCGGGACAGGGGAGCTATGGCTACACCTTC. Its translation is CASSLAGQGSYGYTF.

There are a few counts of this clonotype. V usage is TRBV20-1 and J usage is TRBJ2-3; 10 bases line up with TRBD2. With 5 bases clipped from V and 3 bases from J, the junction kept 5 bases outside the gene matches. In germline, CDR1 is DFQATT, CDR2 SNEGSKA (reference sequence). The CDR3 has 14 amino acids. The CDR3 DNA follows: TGCAGTGCTTATCGAGCGGGAGGGACAGATACGCAGTATTTT. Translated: CSAYRAGGTDTQYF.

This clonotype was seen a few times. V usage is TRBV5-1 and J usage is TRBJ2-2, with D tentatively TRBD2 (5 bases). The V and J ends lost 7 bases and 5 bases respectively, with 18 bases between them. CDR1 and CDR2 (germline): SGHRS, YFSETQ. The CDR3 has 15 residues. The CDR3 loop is CASHTGFPSTGELFF. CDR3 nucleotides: TGCGCCAGCCACACGGGGTTTCCTTCAACCGGGGAGCTGTTTTTT.

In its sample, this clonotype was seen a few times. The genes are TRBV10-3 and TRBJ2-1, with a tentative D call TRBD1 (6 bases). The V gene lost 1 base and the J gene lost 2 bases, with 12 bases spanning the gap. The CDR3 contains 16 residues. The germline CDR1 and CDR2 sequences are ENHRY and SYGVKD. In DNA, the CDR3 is TGTGCCATCAGTGAGTTCGACAGGCGCCCCTACAATGAGCAGTTCTTC. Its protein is CAISEFDRRPYNEQFF.

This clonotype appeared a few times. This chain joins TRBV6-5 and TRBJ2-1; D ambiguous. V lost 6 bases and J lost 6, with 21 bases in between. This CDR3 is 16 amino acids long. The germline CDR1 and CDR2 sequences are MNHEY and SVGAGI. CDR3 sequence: CASRTADGPLTNEQFF. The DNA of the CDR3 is TGTGCCAGCAGGACTGCCGACGGCCCCCTAACCAATGAGCAGTTCTTC.

CDR3 loop: CASITGQGADQPQHF. Written as DNA, the CDR3 is TGTGCCAGCATCACCGGGCAGGGGGCTGATCAGCCCCAGCATTTT. V gene TRBV12-3 or TRBV12-4 combines with J gene TRBJ1-5; 8 bases fit TRBD1. The V gene end was trimmed by 7 bases and the J gene end by 5 bases; junction bases not matched to a gene: 10. This CDR3 has 15 amino acids.

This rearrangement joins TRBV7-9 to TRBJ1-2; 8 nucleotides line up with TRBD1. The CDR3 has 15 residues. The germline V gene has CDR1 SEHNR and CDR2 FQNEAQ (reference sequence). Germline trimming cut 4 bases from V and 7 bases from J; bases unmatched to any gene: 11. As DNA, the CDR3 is TGTGCCAGCAGCTCCCTCGGGACAGGTCTTTCTGGCTACACCTTC. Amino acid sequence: CASSSLGTGLSGYTF.

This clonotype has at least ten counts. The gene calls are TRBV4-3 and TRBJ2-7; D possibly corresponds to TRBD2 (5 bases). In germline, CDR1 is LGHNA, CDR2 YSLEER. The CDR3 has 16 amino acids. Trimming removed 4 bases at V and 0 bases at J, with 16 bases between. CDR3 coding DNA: TGCGCCAGCAGCCCAGACTACGGTGGGAGCTCCTACGAGCAGTACTTC. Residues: CASSPDYGGSSYEQYF.

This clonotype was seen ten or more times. The CDR3 sequence is CASSLTVQGYEQYF. For the CDR3, the DNA is TGTGCCAGCAGTTTGACAGTTCAAGGCTACGAGCAGTACTTC. The chain has TRBV28 and TRBJ2-7; TRBD1 might be the D (5 bases). Trimming shortened V by 3 bases and J by 3 bases, and 12 bases separated the two germline ends. CDR3 length equals 14 residues. The germline V gene has CDR1 MDHEN and CDR2 SYDVKM.

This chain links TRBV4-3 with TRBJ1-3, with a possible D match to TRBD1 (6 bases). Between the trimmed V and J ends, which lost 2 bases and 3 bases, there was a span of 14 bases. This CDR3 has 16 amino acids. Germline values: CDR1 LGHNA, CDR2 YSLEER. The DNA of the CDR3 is TGCGCCAGCAGCCAATCTATTACAGGGCGTGGAAACACCATATATTTT. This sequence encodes CASSQSITGRGNTIYF.

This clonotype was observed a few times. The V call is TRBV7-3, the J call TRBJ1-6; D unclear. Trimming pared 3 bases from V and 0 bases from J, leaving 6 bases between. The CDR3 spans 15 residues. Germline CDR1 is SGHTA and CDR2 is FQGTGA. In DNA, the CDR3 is TGTGCCAGCAGCTTGGTTGACTCCTATAATTCACCCCTCCACTTT. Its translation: CASSLVDSYNSPLHF.

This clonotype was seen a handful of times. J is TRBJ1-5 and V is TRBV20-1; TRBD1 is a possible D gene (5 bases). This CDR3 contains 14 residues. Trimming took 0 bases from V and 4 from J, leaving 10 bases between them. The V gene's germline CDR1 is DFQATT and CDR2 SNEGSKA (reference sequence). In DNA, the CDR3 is TGCAGTGCTAGAGATCCCCAGGGAAATCAGCCCCAGCATTTT. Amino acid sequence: CSARDPQGNQPQHF.